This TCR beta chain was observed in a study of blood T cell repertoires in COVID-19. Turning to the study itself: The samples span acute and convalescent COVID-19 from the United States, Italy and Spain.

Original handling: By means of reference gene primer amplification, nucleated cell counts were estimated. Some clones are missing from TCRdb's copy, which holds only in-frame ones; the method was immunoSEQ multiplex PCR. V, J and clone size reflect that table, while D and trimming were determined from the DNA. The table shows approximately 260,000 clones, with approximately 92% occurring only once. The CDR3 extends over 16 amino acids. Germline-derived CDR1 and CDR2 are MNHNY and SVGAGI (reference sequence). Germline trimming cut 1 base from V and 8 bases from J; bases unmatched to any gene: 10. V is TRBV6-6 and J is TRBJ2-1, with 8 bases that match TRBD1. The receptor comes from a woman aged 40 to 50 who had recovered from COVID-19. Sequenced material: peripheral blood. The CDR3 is CASSYYGQGLNDEQFF. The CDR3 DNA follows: TGTGCCAGCAGTTACTACGGACAGGGCCTCAACGATGAGCAGTTCTTC.